The rows below give T cell receptor beta chains drawn from one sample of a study of blood T cells in healthy people across ages. TCRdb re-derived calls from the 5' RACE reads in MiXCR, one entry per CDR3 protein. This table has roughly 680,000 distinct CDR3 sequences, roughly 50% appearing once. Sequencing input: blood. The origin of the receptors is a woman aged 55-69 years in good health. The CDR3 runs from the conserved cysteine through the conserved F or W. Each record gives: D gene, V gene, J gene, clone size, CDR3 protein, CDR3 DNA. D genes are given only for firm matches. Where a row states a size, it is once, few, many or the class of an expanded clone; other rows omit it.

D gene: TRBD2; V gene: TRBV28; J gene: TRBJ2-1; clone size: once; CDR3 protein: CASSGRTSWSGEQFF; CDR3 DNA: TGTGCCAGCAGCGGCCGGACTAGCTGGTCCGGTGAGCAGTTCTTC
D gene: NA; V gene: TRBV9; J gene: TRBJ2-1; clone size: NA; CDR3 protein: CASSVSTHNEQFF; CDR3 DNA: TGTGCCAGCAGCGTATCCACCCACAATGAGCAGTTCTTC
D gene: NA; V gene: TRBV20-1; J gene: TRBJ2-7; clone size: NA; CDR3 protein: CSANSRAYEQYF; CDR3 DNA: TGCAGCGCCAACTCTAGGGCCTACGAGCAGTACTTC
D gene: NA; V gene: TRBV5-1; J gene: TRBJ2-1; clone size: NA; CDR3 protein: CASSLAPVALSSYNEQFF; CDR3 DNA: TGCGCCAGCAGCTTGGCCCCGGTAGCGTTAAGCTCCTACAATGAGCAGTTCTTC
D gene: TRBD1; V gene: TRBV20-1; J gene: TRBJ2-7; clone size: NA; CDR3 protein: CSARDRTGDSYEQYF; CDR3 DNA: TGCAGTGCTAGAGATCGGACAGGGGACTCCTACGAGCAGTACTTC
D gene: NA; V gene: TRBV28; J gene: TRBJ1-2; clone size: NA; CDR3 protein: CASKRDSNYGYTF; CDR3 DNA: TGTGCCAGCAAGAGGGATTCTAACTATGGCTACACCTTC
D gene: TRBD2; V gene: TRBV4-3; J gene: TRBJ2-7; clone size: NA; CDR3 protein: CASSQDLPGLAATYEQYF; CDR3 DNA: TGCGCCAGCAGCCAAGATTTACCGGGACTAGCGGCAACATACGAGCAGTACTTC
D gene: TRBD1; V gene: TRBV9; J gene: TRBJ1-2; clone size: few; CDR3 protein: CASTGTGSNYGYTF; CDR3 DNA: TGTGCCAGCACCGGGACAGGGTCTAACTATGGCTACACCTTC
D gene: TRBD2; V gene: TRBV20-1; J gene: TRBJ2-1; clone size: NA; CDR3 protein: CSARDLAGGPVNEQFF; CDR3 DNA: TGCAGTGCTAGGGATTTAGCGGGAGGGCCAGTCAATGAGCAGTTCTTC
D gene: NA; V gene: TRBV7-2; J gene: TRBJ1-4; clone size: NA; CDR3 protein: CASSLSRSENEKPFF; CDR3 DNA: TGTGCCAGCAGTTTATCGCGCAGCGAGAATGAAAAACCGTTTTTT
D gene: NA; V gene: TRBV20-1; J gene: TRBJ2-3; clone size: once; CDR3 protein: CSAHRLERMGDTQYF; CDR3 DNA: TGCAGTGCCCACCGACTAGAGAGGATGGGAGATACGCAGTATTTT
D gene: TRBD2; V gene: TRBV11-2; J gene: TRBJ2-7; clone size: NA; CDR3 protein: CASSFTTRLAGPSSSYEQYF; CDR3 DNA: TGTGCCAGCAGCTTTACCACCAGACTAGCGGGACCCTCGAGCTCCTACGAGCAGTACTTC
D gene: TRBD1; V gene: TRBV24-1; J gene: TRBJ2-5; clone size: NA; CDR3 protein: CATSDLDSRDRRPETQYF; CDR3 DNA: TGTGCCACCAGTGATTTGGACTCCCGGGACAGGCGACCCGAGACCCAGTACTTC
D gene: TRBD2; V gene: TRBV20-1; J gene: TRBJ2-1; clone size: few; CDR3 protein: CSVGTRGIEQFF; CDR3 DNA: TGCAGTGTTGGGACTAGGGGTATTGAGCAGTTCTTC
D gene: NA; V gene: TRBV7-2; J gene: TRBJ1-1; clone size: NA; CDR3 protein: CASSIAKNTEAFF; CDR3 DNA: TGTGCCAGCAGCATAGCAAAGAACACTGAAGCTTTCTTT
D gene: TRBD2; V gene: TRBV28; J gene: TRBJ2-7; clone size: NA; CDR3 protein: CASSRTSENYYEQYF; CDR3 DNA: TGTGCCAGCAGTCGGACTAGCGAGAACTACTACGAGCAGTACTTC
D gene: NA; V gene: TRBV5-1; J gene: TRBJ2-7; clone size: NA; CDR3 protein: CASSTPLSGRSDEQYF; CDR3 DNA: TGCGCCAGCAGCACCCCGCTTAGTGGGAGGTCAGATGAGCAGTACTTC
D gene: NA; V gene: TRBV7-9; J gene: TRBJ2-1; clone size: few; CDR3 protein: CASSVPGSRQVNEQFF; CDR3 DNA: TGTGCCAGCAGCGTACCGGGATCGAGACAGGTCAATGAGCAGTTCTTC
D gene: NA; V gene: TRBV27; J gene: TRBJ2-7; clone size: NA; CDR3 protein: CASSLTPARTEQYF; CDR3 DNA: TGTGCCAGCAGTTTAACACCGGCCAGGACCGAGCAGTACTTC
D gene: NA; V gene: TRBV28; J gene: TRBJ1-2; clone size: NA; CDR3 protein: CASSFLGCGYTF; CDR3 DNA: TGTGCCAGCAGTTTCCTCGGGTGTGGCTACACCTTC
D gene: NA; V gene: TRBV4-2; J gene: TRBJ2-5; clone size: few; CDR3 protein: CASSQDPRRGQETQYF; CDR3 DNA: TGTGCCAGCAGCCAAGATCCCCGTAGAGGACAAGAGACCCAGTACTTC
D gene: NA; V gene: TRBV20-1; J gene: TRBJ1-6; clone size: few; CDR3 protein: CSARGTRQGNSPLHF; CDR3 DNA: TGCAGTGCTCGTGGGACTCGGCAAGGCAATTCACCCCTCCACTTT
D gene: NA; V gene: TRBV6-1; J gene: TRBJ1-2; clone size: NA; CDR3 protein: CASSESGRLQGYTF; CDR3 DNA: TGTGCCAGCAGTGAATCCGGCAGGCTTCAGGGCTACACCTTC
D gene: TRBD1; V gene: TRBV6-7; J gene: TRBJ1-1; clone size: NA; CDR3 protein: CASPPQTGRGIDTEAFF; CDR3 DNA: TGTGCCAGCCCCCCCCAGACAGGGAGAGGGATAGACACTGAAGCTTTCTTT
D gene: NA; V gene: TRBV12-3/TRBV12-4; J gene: TRBJ1-1; clone size: NA; CDR3 protein: CASSSLREGTEAFF; CDR3 DNA: TGTGCCAGCAGCTCCCTGAGAGAGGGCACTGAAGCTTTCTTT
D gene: NA; V gene: TRBV24-1; J gene: TRBJ1-2; clone size: few; CDR3 protein: CATSDLGGVGGYTF; CDR3 DNA: TGTGCCACCAGTGATTTGGGCGGGGTTGGAGGCTACACCTTC
D gene: NA; V gene: TRBV7-2; J gene: TRBJ1-5; clone size: NA; CDR3 protein: CASSPRGNSNQPQHF; CDR3 DNA: TGTGCCAGCAGCCCTCGGGGTAATAGCAATCAGCCCCAGCATTTT
D gene: NA; V gene: TRBV27; J gene: TRBJ1-2; clone size: NA; CDR3 protein: CASSTGRRNYGYTF; CDR3 DNA: TGTGCCAGCAGCACTGGGCGCCGCAACTATGGCTACACCTTC
D gene: NA; V gene: TRBV6-1; J gene: TRBJ2-4; clone size: NA; CDR3 protein: CASSERARLGQYF; CDR3 DNA: TGTGCCAGCAGTGAAAGGGCCCGCCTAGGGCAGTACTTC
D gene: TRBD2; V gene: TRBV2; J gene: TRBJ2-1; clone size: NA; CDR3 protein: CASSEAPGLAQFF; CDR3 DNA: TGTGCCAGCAGTGAAGCGCCGGGACTAGCCCAGTTCTTC
D gene: NA; V gene: TRBV11-2; J gene: TRBJ2-1; clone size: NA; CDR3 protein: CASTQTDRVLPAEQFF; CDR3 DNA: TGTGCCAGCACGCAAACCGATAGGGTTTTGCCTGCTGAGCAGTTCTTC
D gene: NA; V gene: TRBV6-1; J gene: TRBJ2-3; clone size: NA; CDR3 protein: CASSGGQGRDTQYF; CDR3 DNA: TGTGCCAGCAGTGGAGGGCAGGGTCGAGATACGCAGTATTTT
D gene: NA; V gene: TRBV4-3; J gene: TRBJ2-5; clone size: NA; CDR3 protein: CASSQDFRDSRLYF; CDR3 DNA: TGCGCCAGCAGCCAAGATTTCCGGGACTCCCGCCTGTACTTC
D gene: NA; V gene: TRBV5-1; J gene: TRBJ1-1; clone size: few; CDR3 protein: CASSDQGANTEAFF; CDR3 DNA: TGCGCCAGCAGCGACCAAGGGGCGAACACTGAAGCTTTCTTT
D gene: NA; V gene: TRBV24-1; J gene: TRBJ2-1; clone size: once; CDR3 protein: CATSGRNEQFF; CDR3 DNA: TGTGCCACCAGTGGACGAAATGAGCAGTTCTTC
D gene: NA; V gene: TRBV5-6; J gene: TRBJ2-3; clone size: few; CDR3 protein: CASSLSDRHTDTQYF; CDR3 DNA: TGTGCCAGCAGTCTTTCCGACAGGCACACAGATACGCAGTATTTT
D gene: TRBD1; V gene: TRBV20-1; J gene: TRBJ1-2; clone size: few; CDR3 protein: CSARDRTGGGSNYGYTF; CDR3 DNA: TGCAGTGCTAGAGATCGCACAGGGGGCGGATCAAACTATGGCTACACCTTC
D gene: TRBD1; V gene: TRBV5-1; J gene: TRBJ2-5; clone size: NA; CDR3 protein: CASSSQGPETQYF; CDR3 DNA: TGCGCCAGCAGCTCACAGGGGCCCGAGACCCAGTACTTC
D gene: TRBD2; V gene: TRBV7-6; J gene: TRBJ2-1; clone size: NA; CDR3 protein: CASSSLAGNYNEQFF; CDR3 DNA: TGTGCCAGCAGCTCTCTAGCGGGAAACTACAATGAGCAGTTCTTC
D gene: TRBD2; V gene: TRBV9; J gene: TRBJ2-3; clone size: NA; CDR3 protein: CASSVDSGLEDTQYF; CDR3 DNA: TGTGCCAGCAGCGTCGATAGCGGGCTAGAAGATACGCAGTATTTT
D gene: NA; V gene: TRBV5-5; J gene: TRBJ2-3; clone size: NA; CDR3 protein: CASSLTFGRSTDTQYF; CDR3 DNA: TGTGCCAGCAGCTTGACCTTTGGTAGAAGCACAGATACGCAGTATTTT
D gene: TRBD2; V gene: TRBV7-3; J gene: TRBJ2-1; clone size: NA; CDR3 protein: CASSLWASGIEEQFF; CDR3 DNA: TGTGCCAGCAGCTTATGGGCTAGCGGGATTGAGGAGCAGTTCTTC
D gene: NA; V gene: TRBV12-3/TRBV12-4; J gene: TRBJ1-1; clone size: many; CDR3 protein: CASKRTGNTEAFF; CDR3 DNA: TGTGCCAGCAAAAGGACCGGGAACACTGAAGCTTTCTTT
D gene: TRBD2; V gene: TRBV20-1; J gene: TRBJ2-3; clone size: NA; CDR3 protein: CSARTGTRTHTDTQYF; CDR3 DNA: TGCAGTGCTAGGACCGGGACTAGGACACACACAGATACGCAGTATTTT
D gene: NA; V gene: TRBV10-3; J gene: TRBJ2-5; clone size: many; CDR3 protein: CAIRPSQQETQYF; CDR3 DNA: TGTGCCATCAGACCAAGTCAACAAGAGACCCAGTACTTC
D gene: TRBD1; V gene: TRBV11-1; J gene: TRBJ1-2; clone size: few; CDR3 protein: CASSYRDRDGGYTF; CDR3 DNA: TGTGCCAGCAGCTACCGGGACAGGGACGGGGGCTACACCTTC
D gene: NA; V gene: TRBV28; J gene: TRBJ2-7; clone size: NA; CDR3 protein: CATPLAGEQYF; CDR3 DNA: TGTGCCACCCCTCTGGCGGGAGAGCAGTACTTC
D gene: TRBD2; V gene: TRBV30; J gene: TRBJ2-1; clone size: once; CDR3 protein: CAWSVGTSGRGEQFF; CDR3 DNA: TGTGCCTGGAGTGTTGGGACTAGCGGGAGAGGTGAGCAGTTCTTC
D gene: TRBD2; V gene: TRBV7-9; J gene: TRBJ2-5; clone size: few; CDR3 protein: CASSLEAGGVIETPNEQYF; CDR3 DNA: TGTGCCAGCAGCTTAGAAGCGGGAGGCGTGATTGAAACTCCCAATGAGCAGTACTTC
D gene: TRBD1; V gene: TRBV29-1; J gene: TRBJ2-7; clone size: many; CDR3 protein: CSVPTGQGWNEQYF; CDR3 DNA: TGCAGCGTCCCCACGGGACAGGGTTGGAACGAGCAGTACTTC
D gene: NA; V gene: TRBV12-3/TRBV12-4; J gene: TRBJ2-3; clone size: NA; CDR3 protein: CASTPTARTNTQYF; CDR3 DNA: TGTGCCAGCACCCCGACAGCGCGCACAAATACGCAGTATTTT
D gene: TRBD2; V gene: TRBV20-1; J gene: TRBJ2-7; clone size: NA; CDR3 protein: CSAPKLAGAAYEQYF; CDR3 DNA: TGCAGTGCCCCCAAACTAGCGGGGGCCGCCTACGAGCAGTACTTC
D gene: NA; V gene: TRBV28; J gene: TRBJ2-1; clone size: NA; CDR3 protein: CATPLGQTTYNEQFF; CDR3 DNA: TGTGCCACCCCCTTGGGGCAGACAACCTACAATGAGCAGTTCTTC
D gene: TRBD2; V gene: TRBV20-1; J gene: TRBJ2-1; clone size: few; CDR3 protein: CSQTSGSIDEQFF; CDR3 DNA: TGCAGTCAGACTAGCGGGAGTATCGATGAGCAGTTCTTC
D gene: TRBD2; V gene: TRBV20-1; J gene: TRBJ2-3; clone size: few; CDR3 protein: CSAPGAGGGDTQYF; CDR3 DNA: TGCAGTGCCCCGGGAGCGGGAGGCGGGGATACGCAGTATTTT
D gene: NA; V gene: TRBV7-9; J gene: TRBJ2-7; clone size: few; CDR3 protein: CASSLNIQSSYEQYF; CDR3 DNA: TGTGCCAGCAGCTTAAACATTCAATCCTCTTACGAGCAGTACTTC
D gene: NA; V gene: TRBV7-6; J gene: TRBJ1-4; clone size: NA; CDR3 protein: CASSLVSPQVATNEKLFF; CDR3 DNA: TGTGCCAGCAGCTTAGTATCCCCGCAGGTGGCAACTAATGAAAAACTGTTTTTT
D gene: NA; V gene: TRBV28; J gene: TRBJ2-7; clone size: few; CDR3 protein: CASSLIEEQYF; CDR3 DNA: TGTGCCAGCAGTCTAATTGAGGAGCAGTACTTC
D gene: TRBD1; V gene: TRBV7-2; J gene: TRBJ2-7; clone size: NA; CDR3 protein: CASSLGTGDLQYF; CDR3 DNA: TGTGCCAGCAGCTTAGGGACAGGGGACCTGCAGTACTTC